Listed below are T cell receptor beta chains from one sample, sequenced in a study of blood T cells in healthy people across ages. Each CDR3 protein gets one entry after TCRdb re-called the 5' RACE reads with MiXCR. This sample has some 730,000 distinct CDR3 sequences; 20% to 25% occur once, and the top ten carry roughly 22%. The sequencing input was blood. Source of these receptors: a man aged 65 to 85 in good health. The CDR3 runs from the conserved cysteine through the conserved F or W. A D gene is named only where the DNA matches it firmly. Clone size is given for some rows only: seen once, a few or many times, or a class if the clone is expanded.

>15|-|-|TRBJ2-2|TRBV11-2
CASSQGSSNTGELFF
TGTGCCAGCAGCCAGGGGTCCTCGAACACCGGGGAGCTGTTTTTT
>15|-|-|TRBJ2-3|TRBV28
CASSLGAVSTDTQYF
TGTGCCAGCAGTTTAGGTGCAGTTAGCACAGATACGCAGTATTTT
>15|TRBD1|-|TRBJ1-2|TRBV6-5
CASKRVGQGKVGYTF
TGTGCCAGCAAAAGGGTAGGACAGGGGAAGGTCGGCTACACCTTC
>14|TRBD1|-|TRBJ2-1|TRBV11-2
CASSPGTGGREQFF
TGTGCCAGCAGCCCCGGGACAGGGGGCCGTGAGCAGTTCTTC
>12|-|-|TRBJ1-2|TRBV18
CASSPMDTGYTF
TGTGCCAGCTCACCAATGGACACTGGCTACACCTTC
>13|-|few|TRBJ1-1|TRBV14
CASRLQMNTEAFF
TGTGCCAGCAGACTACAGATGAACACTGAAGCTTTCTTT
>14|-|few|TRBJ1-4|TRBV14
CASSPVRGGEKLFF
TGTGCCAGCAGCCCCGTTAGGGGAGGGGAAAAACTGTTTTTT
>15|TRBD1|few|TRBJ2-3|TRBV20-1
CSARLFGQGTDTQYF
TGCAGTGCTAGGTTATTCGGACAGGGGACAGATACGCAGTATTTT
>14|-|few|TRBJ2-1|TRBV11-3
CASSLGGSLGEQFF
TGTGCCAGCAGCTTAGGCGGGTCGCTGGGTGAGCAGTTCTTC
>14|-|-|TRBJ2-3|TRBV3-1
CASSLRSPRDTQYF
TGTGCCAGCAGCCTCCGTAGCCCGAGGGATACGCAGTATTTT
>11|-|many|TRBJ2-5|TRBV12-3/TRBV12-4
CASSFSETQYF
TGTGCCAGCAGTTTTTCCGAGACCCAGTACTTC
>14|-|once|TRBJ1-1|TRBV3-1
CASSHEGGITEALF
TGTGCCAGCAGCCATGAGGGGGGGATCACTGAAGCTCTCTTT
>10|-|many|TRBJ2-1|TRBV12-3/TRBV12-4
CASRQNEQFF
TGTGCCAGCAGACAGAATGAGCAGTTCTTC
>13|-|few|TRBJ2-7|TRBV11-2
CASSLVPRREQYF
TGTGCCAGCAGCTTAGTCCCCCGGCGCGAGCAGTACTTC
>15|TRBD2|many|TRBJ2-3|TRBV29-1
CSVVGLAVGTDTQYF
TGCAGCGTTGTGGGACTAGCGGTGGGCACAGATACGCAGTATTTT
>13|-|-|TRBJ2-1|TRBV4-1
CASSDGRNNEQFF
TGCGCCAGCAGCGACGGACGGAATAATGAGCAGTTCTTC
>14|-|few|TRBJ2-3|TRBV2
CASSVLAGTDTQYF
TGTGCCAGCAGTGTTTTAGCTGGGACAGATACGCAGTATTTT
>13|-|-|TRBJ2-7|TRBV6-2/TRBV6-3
CASSYGESYEQYF
TGTGCCAGCAGTTACGGGGAATCCTACGAGCAGTACTTC
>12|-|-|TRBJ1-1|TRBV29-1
CSVDDTNTEAFF
TGCAGCGTTGACGACACGAACACTGAAGCTTTCTTT
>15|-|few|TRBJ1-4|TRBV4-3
CASSQGTSANEKLFF
TGCGCCAGCAGCCAGGGGACATCAGCTAATGAAAAACTGTTTTTT
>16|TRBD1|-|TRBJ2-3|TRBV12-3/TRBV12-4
CASSFVRGLSTDTQYF
TGTGCCAGCAGTTTCGTCAGGGGGCTTAGCACAGATACGCAGTATTTT
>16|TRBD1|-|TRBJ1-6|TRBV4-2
CASSQEGGQNNSPLHF
TGTGCCAGCAGCCAAGAGGGGGGACAGAATAATTCACCCCTCCACTTT
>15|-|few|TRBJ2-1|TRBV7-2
CASSLVGQIYNEQFF
TGTGCCAGCAGCTTAGTAGGGCAAATATACAATGAGCAGTTCTTC
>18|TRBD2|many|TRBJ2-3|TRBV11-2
CASSLGLAGGYNTDTQYF
TGTGCCAGCAGCTTAGGACTAGCGGGGGGCTACAACACAGATACGCAGTATTTT
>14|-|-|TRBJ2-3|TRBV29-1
CSVVGLESTDTQYF
TGCAGCGTTGTCGGGCTGGAAAGCACAGATACGCAGTATTTT
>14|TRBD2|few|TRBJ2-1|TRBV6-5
CASSSRREGNEQFF
TGTGCCAGCAGTTCGCGCAGGGAGGGCAATGAGCAGTTCTTC
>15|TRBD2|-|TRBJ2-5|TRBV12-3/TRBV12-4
CASGLAGGRQETQYF
TGTGCCAGCGGCTTAGCGGGAGGGCGTCAAGAGACCCAGTACTTC
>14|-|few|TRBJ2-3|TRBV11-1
CASSTNQGLAPQYF
TGTGCCAGCAGTACCAACCAGGGCCTCGCGCCGCAGTATTTT
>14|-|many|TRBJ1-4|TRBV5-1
CASSLGQADEKLFF
TGCGCCAGCAGCTTGGGACAGGCCGATGAAAAACTGTTTTTT
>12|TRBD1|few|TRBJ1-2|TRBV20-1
CSATEGASGYTF
TGCAGTGCTACCGAGGGGGCTTCTGGCTACACCTTC
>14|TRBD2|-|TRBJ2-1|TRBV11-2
CASSQEREGTEQFF
TGTGCCAGCAGCCAGGAGCGGGAGGGGACGGAACAGTTCTTC
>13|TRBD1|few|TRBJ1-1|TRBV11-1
CASSWGDSLEAFF
TGTGCCAGCAGCTGGGGGGACAGTCTTGAAGCTTTCTTT
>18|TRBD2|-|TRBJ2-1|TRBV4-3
CASSQGNLRTSSYNEQFF
TGCGCCAGCAGCCAGGGTAACCTGAGGACTAGCTCCTACAATGAGCAGTTCTTC
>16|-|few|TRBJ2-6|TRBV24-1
CATSDRRDSGANVLTF
TGTGCCACCAGTGATCGCCGTGACTCTGGGGCCAACGTCCTGACTTTC
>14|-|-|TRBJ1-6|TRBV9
CASSVQSNNSPLHF
TGTGCCAGCAGCGTGCAGTCCAATAATTCACCCCTCCACTTT
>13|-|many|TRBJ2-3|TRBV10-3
CAISVETRGEEYF
TGTGCCATCAGTGTTGAGACTAGGGGCGAAGAGTATTTT
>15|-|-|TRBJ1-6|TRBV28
CASTVETSYNSPLHF
TGTGCCAGCACCGTCGAGACCTCCTATAATTCACCCCTCCACTTT
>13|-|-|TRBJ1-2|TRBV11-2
CASSLDQGPGYTF
TGTGCCAGCAGCTTAGATCAGGGGCCTGGCTACACCTTC
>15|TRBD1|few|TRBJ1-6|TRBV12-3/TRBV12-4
CASSGSTGWNSPLHF
TGTGCCAGCAGTGGGTCGACAGGGTGGAATTCACCCCTCCACTTT
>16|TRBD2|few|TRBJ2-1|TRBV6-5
CASSYGVGGGYNEQFF
TGTGCCAGCAGTTATGGTGTCGGGGGGGGTTACAATGAGCAGTTCTTC
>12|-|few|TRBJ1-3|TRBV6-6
CASSYGGNTIYF
TGTGCCAGCAGTTACGGGGGAAACACCATATATTTT
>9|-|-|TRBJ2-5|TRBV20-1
CSARETQYF
TGCAGTGCCAGGGAGACCCAGTACTTC
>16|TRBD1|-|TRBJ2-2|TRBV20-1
CSASKLGQVNTGELFF
TGCAGTGCTTCAAAATTAGGACAGGTGAACACCGGGGAGCTGTTTTTT
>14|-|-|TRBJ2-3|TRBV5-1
CASSNGGRTDTQYF
TGCGCCAGCAGTAACGGGGGGCGCACAGATACGCAGTATTTT
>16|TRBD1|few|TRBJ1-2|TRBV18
CASSPGQGVNNYGYTF
TGTGCCAGCTCACCGGGACAGGGCGTTAATAACTATGGCTACACCTTC
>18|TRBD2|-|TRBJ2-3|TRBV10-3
CAISESVGLAGGTDTQYF
TGTGCCATCAGTGAGTCGGTTGGGCTAGCGGGGGGCACAGATACGCAGTATTTT
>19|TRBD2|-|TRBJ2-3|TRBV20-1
CSARDRLAGGPLSTDTQYF
TGCAGTGCTAGAGATAGACTAGCGGGGGGGCCACTGAGCACAGATACGCAGTATTTT
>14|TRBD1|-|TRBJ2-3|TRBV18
CASSTGKSTDTQYF
TGTGCCAGCTCGACAGGGAAGAGCACAGATACGCAGTATTTT
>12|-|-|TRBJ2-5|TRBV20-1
CSAQGSQETQYF
TGCAGTGCCCAGGGGAGCCAAGAGACCCAGTACTTC
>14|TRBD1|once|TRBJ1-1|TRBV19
CASTLTGDWTEAFF
TGTGCCAGTACCCTGACAGGGGATTGGACTGAAGCTTTCTTT
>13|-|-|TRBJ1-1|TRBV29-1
CSVEEGFWTEAFF
TGCAGCGTTGAAGAGGGTTTTTGGACTGAAGCTTTCTTT
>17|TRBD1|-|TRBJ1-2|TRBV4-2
CASGHQWIGGAGYGYTF
TGTGCCAGCGGCCACCAATGGATAGGGGGCGCTGGGTATGGCTACACCTTC
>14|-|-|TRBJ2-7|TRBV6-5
CASSGRDLSYEQYF
TGTGCCAGCAGTGGCCGGGACCTCTCCTACGAGCAGTACTTC
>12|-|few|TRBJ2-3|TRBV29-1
CSVLPETDTQYF
TGCAGCGTTTTGCCTGAGACAGATACGCAGTATTTT
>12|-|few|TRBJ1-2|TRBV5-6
CASSVDTYGYTF
TGTGCCAGCAGCGTTGACACCTATGGCTACACCTTC
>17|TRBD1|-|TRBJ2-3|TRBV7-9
CASSLVGQGASKATQYF
TGTGCCAGCAGCTTAGTGGGACAGGGGGCAAGCAAAGCTACGCAGTATTTT
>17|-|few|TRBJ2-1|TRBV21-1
CASSKDRRSRMYDEQFF
TGTGCCAGCAGCAAAGACCGGCGGAGTAGGATGTACGATGAGCAGTTCTTC
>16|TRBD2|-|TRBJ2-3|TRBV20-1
CSARDMVAGATDTQYF
TGCAGTGCTAGAGATATGGTAGCGGGTGCCACAGATACGCAGTATTTT
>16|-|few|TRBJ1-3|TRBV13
CASSFHGSRSGNTIYF
TGTGCCAGCAGCTTCCACGGTTCCCGCTCTGGAAACACCATATATTTT